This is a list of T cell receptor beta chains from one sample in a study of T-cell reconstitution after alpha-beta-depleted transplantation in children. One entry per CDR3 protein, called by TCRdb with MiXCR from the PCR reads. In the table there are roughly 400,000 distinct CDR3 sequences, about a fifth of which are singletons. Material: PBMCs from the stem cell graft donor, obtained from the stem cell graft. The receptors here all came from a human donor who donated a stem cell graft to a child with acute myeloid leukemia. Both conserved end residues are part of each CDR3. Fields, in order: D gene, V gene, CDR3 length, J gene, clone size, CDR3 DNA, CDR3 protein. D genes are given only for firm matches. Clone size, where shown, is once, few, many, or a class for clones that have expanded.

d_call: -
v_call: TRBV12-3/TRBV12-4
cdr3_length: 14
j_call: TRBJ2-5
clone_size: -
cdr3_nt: TGTGCCAGCAGTACTCCGGGACTCGGGGAGACCCAGTACTTC
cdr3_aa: CASSTPGLGETQYF

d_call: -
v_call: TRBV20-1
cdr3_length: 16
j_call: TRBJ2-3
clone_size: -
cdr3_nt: TGCAGTGCTACCCGAAGACTAGAGTTTAGCACAGATACGCAGTATTTT
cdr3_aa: CSATRRLEFSTDTQYF

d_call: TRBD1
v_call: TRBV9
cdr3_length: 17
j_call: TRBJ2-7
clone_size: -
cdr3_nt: TGTGCCAGCAGCGTCGGTGGGAGACAGGGGGTTCCCTACGAGCAGTACTTC
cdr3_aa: CASSVGGRQGVPYEQYF

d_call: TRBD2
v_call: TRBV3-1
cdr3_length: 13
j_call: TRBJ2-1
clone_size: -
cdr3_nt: TGTGCCAGCAGCTTCGGGACTAGCGGGATAAAGTTCTTC
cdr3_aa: CASSFGTSGIKFF

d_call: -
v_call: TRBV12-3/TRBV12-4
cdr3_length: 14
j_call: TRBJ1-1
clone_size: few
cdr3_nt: TGTGCCAGCAGTACGACAGGTGCGAACACTGAAGCTTTCTTT
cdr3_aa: CASSTTGANTEAFF

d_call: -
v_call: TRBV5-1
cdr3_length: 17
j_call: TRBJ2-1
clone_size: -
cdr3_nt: TGCGCCAGCAGGACGACCGGGACGGAAAGCTCCTACAATGAGCAGTTCTTC
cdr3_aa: CASRTTGTESSYNEQFF

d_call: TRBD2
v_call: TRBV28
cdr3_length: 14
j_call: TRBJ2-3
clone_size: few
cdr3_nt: TGTGCCAGCTCAGGGCGGGAGGGCCTCGATACGCAGTATTTT
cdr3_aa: CASSGREGLDTQYF

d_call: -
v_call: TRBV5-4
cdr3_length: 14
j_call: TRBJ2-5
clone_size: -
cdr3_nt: TGTGCCAGCAGCCTGACTCCTCCGGGAGAGACCCAGTACTTC
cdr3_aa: CASSLTPPGETQYF

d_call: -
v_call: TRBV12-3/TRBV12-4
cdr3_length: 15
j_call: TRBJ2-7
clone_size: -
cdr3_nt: TGTGCCAGCAGCTCCCGCGCTCCCGGAGGCTACGAGCAGTACTTC
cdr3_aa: CASSSRAPGGYEQYF

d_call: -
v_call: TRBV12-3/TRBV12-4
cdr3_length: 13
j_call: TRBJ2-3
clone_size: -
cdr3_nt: TGTGCCAGCAGTTTCGGTTTAGGTCATACGCAGTATTTT
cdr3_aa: CASSFGLGHTQYF

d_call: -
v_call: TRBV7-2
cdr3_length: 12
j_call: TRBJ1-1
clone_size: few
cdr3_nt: TGTGCCAGCAGCATCGGGCCGTCCCAGGCTTTCTTT
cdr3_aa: CASSIGPSQAFF

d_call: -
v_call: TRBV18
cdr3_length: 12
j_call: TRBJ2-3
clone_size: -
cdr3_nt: TGTGCCAGCTCACCATACGGCGATACGCAGTATTTT
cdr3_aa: CASSPYGDTQYF

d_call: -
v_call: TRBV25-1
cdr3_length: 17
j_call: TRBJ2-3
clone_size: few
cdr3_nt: TGTGCCAGCAGTGAAGAGATGGCGGATTCTAGCACAGATACGCAGTATTTT
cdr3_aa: CASSEEMADSSTDTQYF

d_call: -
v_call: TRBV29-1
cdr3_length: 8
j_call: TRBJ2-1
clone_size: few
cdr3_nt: TGCAGCGTTGGTGGGAGCGCCTTC
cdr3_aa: CSVGGSAF

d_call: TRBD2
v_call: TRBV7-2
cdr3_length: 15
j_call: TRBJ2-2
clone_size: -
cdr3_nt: TGTGCCAGCAGCCCTAGCGGGGTTGCCGTCGGGGAGCTGTTTTTT
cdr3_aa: CASSPSGVAVGELFF

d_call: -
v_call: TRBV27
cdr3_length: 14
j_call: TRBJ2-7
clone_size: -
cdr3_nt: TGTGCCAGCAGCGTAGCGGCGCGCGGGTACGAGCAGTACTTC
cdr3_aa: CASSVAARGYEQYF

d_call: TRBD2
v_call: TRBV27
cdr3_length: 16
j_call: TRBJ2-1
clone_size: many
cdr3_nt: TGTGCCAGCAGTTTCCGTGGACTAGGAACCAACAATGAGCAGTTCTTC
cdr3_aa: CASSFRGLGTNNEQFF

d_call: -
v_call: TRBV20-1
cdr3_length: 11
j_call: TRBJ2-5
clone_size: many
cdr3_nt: TGCAGTGCTTACAGGGAAGAGACCCAGTACTTC
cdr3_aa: CSAYREETQYF

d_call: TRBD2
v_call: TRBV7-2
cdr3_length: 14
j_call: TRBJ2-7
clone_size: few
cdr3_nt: TGTGCCAGCAGCCCCCGACTAGCGGGAGGCCCGCAGTACTTC
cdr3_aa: CASSPRLAGGPQYF

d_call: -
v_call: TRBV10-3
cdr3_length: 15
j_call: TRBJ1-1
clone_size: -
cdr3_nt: TGTGCCATCAGTGCCGACGGTGAGCCTAACACTGAAGCTTTCTTT
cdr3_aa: CAISADGEPNTEAFF

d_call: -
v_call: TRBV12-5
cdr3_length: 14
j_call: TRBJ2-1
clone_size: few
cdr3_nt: TGTGCTAGTGCAAAGTCTGGAGCGGGTAATGAGCAGTTCTTC
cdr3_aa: CASAKSGAGNEQFF

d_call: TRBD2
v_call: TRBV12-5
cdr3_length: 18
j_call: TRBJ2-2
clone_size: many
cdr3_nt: TGTGCTAGTGGTTTGGCGATATATAGCGGGAGGTTTTCCGGGGAGCTGTTTTTT
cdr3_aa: CASGLAIYSGRFSGELFF

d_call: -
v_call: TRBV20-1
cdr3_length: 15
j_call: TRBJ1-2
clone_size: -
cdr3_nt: TGCAGTTTCCTCCCCTCGGGCAGGGCTAACTATGGCTACACCTTC
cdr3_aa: CSFLPSGRANYGYTF

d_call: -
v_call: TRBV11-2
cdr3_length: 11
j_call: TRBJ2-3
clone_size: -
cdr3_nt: TGTGCCAGCAGCTTCGTATCTTCGCAGTATTTT
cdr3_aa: CASSFVSSQYF

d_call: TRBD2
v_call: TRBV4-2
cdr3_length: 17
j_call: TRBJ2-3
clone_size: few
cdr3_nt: TGTGCCAGCAGCCCCGGAAGGACTAGCGGGAGTTCAGATACGCAGTATTTT
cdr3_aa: CASSPGRTSGSSDTQYF

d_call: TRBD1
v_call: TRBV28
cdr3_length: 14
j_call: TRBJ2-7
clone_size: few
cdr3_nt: TGTGCCAGCATCCTGACAGGGAGCTTAGGCGAGCAGTACTTC
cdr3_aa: CASILTGSLGEQYF

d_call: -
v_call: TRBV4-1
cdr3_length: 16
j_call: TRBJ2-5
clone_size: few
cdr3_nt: TGCGCCAGCAGCCAAGATGGGGGACTCAAGCGAGAGACCCAGTACTTC
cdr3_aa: CASSQDGGLKRETQYF

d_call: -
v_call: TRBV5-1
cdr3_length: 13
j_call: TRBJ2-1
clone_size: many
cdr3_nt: TGCGCCAGCAGCTTCGGCAGTGACAATGAGCAGTTCTTC
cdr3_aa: CASSFGSDNEQFF

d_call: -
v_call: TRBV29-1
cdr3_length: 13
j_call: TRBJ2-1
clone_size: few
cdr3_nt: TGCAGCGTCCGAACCCAGGGGGGGCATGAGCAGTTCTTC
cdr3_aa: CSVRTQGGHEQFF

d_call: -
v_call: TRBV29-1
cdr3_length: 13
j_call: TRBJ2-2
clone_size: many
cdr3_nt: TGCAGCGTTGGTATGAGGAACACCGGGGAGCTGTTTTTT
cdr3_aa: CSVGMRNTGELFF

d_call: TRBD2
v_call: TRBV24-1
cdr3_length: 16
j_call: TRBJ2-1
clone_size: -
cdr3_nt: TGTGCCACCAGTGACCCCAGCGGGAACTCCTACAATGAGCAGTTCTTC
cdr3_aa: CATSDPSGNSYNEQFF

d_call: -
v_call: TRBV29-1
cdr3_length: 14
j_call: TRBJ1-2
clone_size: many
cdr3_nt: TGCAGCGTTGTCACACAGGGTACTAACGTTGGCTACACCTTC
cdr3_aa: CSVVTQGTNVGYTF

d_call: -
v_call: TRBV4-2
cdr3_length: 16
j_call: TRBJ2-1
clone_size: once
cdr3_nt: TGTGCCAGCAGCCCCGGGGAGGTCTACGATGACAATGAGCAGTTCTTC
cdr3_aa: CASSPGEVYDDNEQFF

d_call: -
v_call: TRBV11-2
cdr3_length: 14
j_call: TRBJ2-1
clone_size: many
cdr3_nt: TGTGCCAGCAGCTTAGGGAGCCAAAACAATGAGCAGTTCTTC
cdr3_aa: CASSLGSQNNEQFF

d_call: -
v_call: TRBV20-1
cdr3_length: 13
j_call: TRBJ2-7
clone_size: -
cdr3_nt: TGCAGTGCCGACCCGGCAGGTTCGGGCGAGCAGTACTTC
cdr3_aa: CSADPAGSGEQYF

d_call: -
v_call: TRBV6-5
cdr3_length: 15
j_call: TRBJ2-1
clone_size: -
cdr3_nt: TGTGCCAGCAGTTCCGCCCCGCTGGATTACAATGAGCAGTTCTTC
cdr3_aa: CASSSAPLDYNEQFF

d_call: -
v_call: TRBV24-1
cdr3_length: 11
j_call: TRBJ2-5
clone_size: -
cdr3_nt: TGTGCCACCAGTGTGAAGGAGACCCAGTACTTC
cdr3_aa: CATSVKETQYF

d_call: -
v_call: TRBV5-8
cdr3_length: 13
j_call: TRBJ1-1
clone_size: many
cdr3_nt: TGTGCCAGCAGCTTCTCCCAGAACACTGAAGCTTTCTTT
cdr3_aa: CASSFSQNTEAFF

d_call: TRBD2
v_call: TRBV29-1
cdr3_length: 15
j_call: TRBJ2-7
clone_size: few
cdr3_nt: TGCAGCGTTGGGCTAGCGGGTCCGCGCTCCTACGAGCAGTACTTC
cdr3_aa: CSVGLAGPRSYEQYF

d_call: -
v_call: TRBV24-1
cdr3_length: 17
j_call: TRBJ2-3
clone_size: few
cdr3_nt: TGTGCCACCAGTGATCAGAGCCGGACGGGGAGCACGGATACGCAGTATTTT
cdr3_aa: CATSDQSRTGSTDTQYF

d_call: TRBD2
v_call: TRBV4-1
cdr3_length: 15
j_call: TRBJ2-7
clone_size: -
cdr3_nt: TGCGCCAGCAGCCTAACTAGCGGGAGGCTCTACGAGCAGTACTTC
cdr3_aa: CASSLTSGRLYEQYF

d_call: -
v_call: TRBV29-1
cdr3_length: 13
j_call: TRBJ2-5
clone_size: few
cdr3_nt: TGCAGCGTCGGAGGACAGAACCAAGAGACCCAGTACTTC
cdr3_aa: CSVGGQNQETQYF

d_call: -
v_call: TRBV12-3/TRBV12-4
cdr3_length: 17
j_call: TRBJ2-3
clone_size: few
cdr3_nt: TGTGCCAGCAGCTCCCCCCGGGGCGGACCTAGCACAGATACGCAGTATTTT
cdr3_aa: CASSSPRGGPSTDTQYF

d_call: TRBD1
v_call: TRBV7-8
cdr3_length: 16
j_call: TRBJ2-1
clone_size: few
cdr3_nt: TGTGCCAGCAGCCACACGTCCGGGACAGGTTACAATGAGCAGTTCTTC
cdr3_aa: CASSHTSGTGYNEQFF

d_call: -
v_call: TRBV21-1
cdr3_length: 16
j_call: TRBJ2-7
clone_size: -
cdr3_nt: TGTGCCAGCAGCAAATTGGGCTCGGGACAGAACAACGAGCAGTACTTC
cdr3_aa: CASSKLGSGQNNEQYF

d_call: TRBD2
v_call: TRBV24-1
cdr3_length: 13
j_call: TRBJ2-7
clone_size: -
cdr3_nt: TGTGCCACCACGGTAGGGGAGGGTGGCGAGCAGTACTTC
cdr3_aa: CATTVGEGGEQYF

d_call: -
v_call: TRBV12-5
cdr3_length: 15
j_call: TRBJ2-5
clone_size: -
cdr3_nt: TGTGCTAGTGGTTTGGTACTAGGGTCTCGAGAGACCCAGTACTTC
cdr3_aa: CASGLVLGSRETQYF

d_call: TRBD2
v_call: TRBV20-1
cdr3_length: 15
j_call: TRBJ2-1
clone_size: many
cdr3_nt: TGCAGTGCTCCGGCCAGCGGGAGGAGGTACAATGAGCAGTTCTTC
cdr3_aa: CSAPASGRRYNEQFF

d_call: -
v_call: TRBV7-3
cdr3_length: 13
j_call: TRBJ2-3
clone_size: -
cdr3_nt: TGTGCCAGCAGCTTAACGTTGAAAGATACGCAGTATTTT
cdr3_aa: CASSLTLKDTQYF

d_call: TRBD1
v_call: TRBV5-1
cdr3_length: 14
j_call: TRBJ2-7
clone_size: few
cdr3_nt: TGCGCCAGCAGCTCACAGGACAGGGAAGGTGAGCAGTACTTC
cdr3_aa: CASSSQDREGEQYF

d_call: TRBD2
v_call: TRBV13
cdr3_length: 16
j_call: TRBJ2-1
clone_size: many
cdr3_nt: TGTGCCAGCACCCCGAGGGCTAGCGGGACTCAGGGTGAGCAGTTCTTC
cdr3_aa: CASTPRASGTQGEQFF